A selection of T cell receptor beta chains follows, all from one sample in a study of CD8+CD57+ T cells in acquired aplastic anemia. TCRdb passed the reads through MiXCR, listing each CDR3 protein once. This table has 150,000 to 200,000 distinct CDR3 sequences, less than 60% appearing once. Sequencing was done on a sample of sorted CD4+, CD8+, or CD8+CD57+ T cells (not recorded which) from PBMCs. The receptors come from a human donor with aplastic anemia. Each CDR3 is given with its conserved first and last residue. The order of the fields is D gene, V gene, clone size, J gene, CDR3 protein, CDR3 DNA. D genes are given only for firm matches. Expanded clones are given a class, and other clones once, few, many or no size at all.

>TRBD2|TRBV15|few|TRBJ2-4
CATSSARGGPKNIQYF
TGTGCCACCAGCAGTGCCCGGGGGGGCCCCAAAAACATTCAGTACTTC
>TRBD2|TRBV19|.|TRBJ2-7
CASSGASGSTYEQYF
TGTGCCAGTTCCGGGGCTAGCGGAAGCACCTACGAGCAGTACTTC
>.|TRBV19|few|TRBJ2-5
CASSPWASWGETQYF
TGTGCCAGTAGTCCATGGGCCAGTTGGGGGGAGACCCAGTACTTC
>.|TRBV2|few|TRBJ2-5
CASERRTQYF
TGTGCCAGCGAGCGGAGAACCCAGTACTTC
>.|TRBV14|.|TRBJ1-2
CASSQGGAGYTF
TGTGCCAGCAGCCAAGGAGGTGCTGGCTACACCTTC
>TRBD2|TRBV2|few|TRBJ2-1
CASSPGSGGALEQFF
TGTGCCAGCTCACCAGGGTCCGGGGGGGCCCTTGAGCAGTTCTTC
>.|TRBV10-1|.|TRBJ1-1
CASSEAFLSEAFF
TGCGCCAGCAGTGAGGCGTTCCTAAGTGAAGCTTTCTTT
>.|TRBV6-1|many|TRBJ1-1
CASSPLTANTEAFF
TGTGCCAGCAGCCCACTCACAGCGAACACTGAAGCTTTCTTT
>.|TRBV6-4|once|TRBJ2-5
CASSDAHKQETQYF
TGTGCCAGCAGTGACGCCCACAAGCAAGAGACCCAGTACTTC
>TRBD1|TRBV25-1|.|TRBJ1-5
CASSLPGQVSSRPQHF
TGTGCCAGCAGTTTGCCGGGACAGGTTTCTTCACGGCCCCAGCATTTT
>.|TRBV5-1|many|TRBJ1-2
CASSLEMAAYRYGYTF
TGCGCCAGCAGCTTGGAAATGGCAGCTTATCGCTATGGCTACACCTTC
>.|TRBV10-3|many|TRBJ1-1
CAISDSKETFF
TGTGCCATCAGTGATTCGAAAGAGACTTTCTTT
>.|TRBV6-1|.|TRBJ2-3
CASSLILSYTDTQYF
TGTGCCAGCAGTCTTATTCTCAGTTACACAGATACGCAGTATTTT
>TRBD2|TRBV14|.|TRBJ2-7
CASSFTSGGGREQYF
TGTGCCAGCAGCTTCACGAGCGGGGGCGGCCGCGAGCAGTACTTC
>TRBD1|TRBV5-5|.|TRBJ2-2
CASSFGQGFPGELFF
TGTGCCAGCAGTTTCGGACAGGGTTTCCCCGGGGAGCTGTTTTTT
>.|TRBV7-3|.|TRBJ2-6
CASRSGSGANVLTF
TGTGCCAGCCGATCGGGCTCTGGGGCCAACGTCCTGACTTTC
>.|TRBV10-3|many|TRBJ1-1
CAISESEGKAFF
TGTGCCATCAGTGAGTCTGAGGGAAAGGCTTTCTTT
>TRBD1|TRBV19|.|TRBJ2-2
CASKGDRVDTGELFF
TGTGCCAGTAAAGGTGACAGGGTCGACACCGGGGAGCTGTTTTTT
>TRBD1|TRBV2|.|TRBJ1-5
CASGATGGLSNQPQHF
TGTGCCAGCGGTGCGACAGGGGGCTTGAGCAATCAGCCCCAGCATTTT
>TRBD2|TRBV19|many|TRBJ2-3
CASSISGGGGDFADTQYF
TGTGCCAGTAGTATTTCTGGCGGGGGGGGAGATTTTGCAGATACGCAGTATTTT
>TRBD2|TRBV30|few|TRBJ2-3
CAWSATRGGNTDTQYF
TGTGCCTGGAGTGCAACGCGCGGGGGGAACACAGATACGCAGTATTTT
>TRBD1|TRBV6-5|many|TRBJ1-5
CASSSGTGISNQPQHF
TGTGCCAGCAGTTCCGGGACAGGGATTAGCAATCAGCCCCAGCATTTT
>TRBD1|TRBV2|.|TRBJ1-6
CASSTDRANSPLHF
TGTGCCAGCAGTACGGACAGGGCTAATTCACCCCTCCACTTT
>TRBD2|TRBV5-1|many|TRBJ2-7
CASSLSGGSSYEQYF
TGCGCCAGCAGCTTGTCCGGGGGGAGCTCCTACGAGCAGTACTTC
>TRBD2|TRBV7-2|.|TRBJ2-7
CASSQTSGSIYEQYF
TGTGCCAGCAGCCAAACTAGCGGGAGCATCTACGAGCAGTACTTC
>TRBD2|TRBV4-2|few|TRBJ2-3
CASSQGTSGGTDTQYF
TGTGCCAGCAGCCAAGGGACTAGCGGGGGCACAGATACGCAGTATTTT
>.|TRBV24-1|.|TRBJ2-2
CATSESTNTGELFF
TGTGCCACCAGTGAATCAACAAACACCGGGGAGCTGTTTTTT
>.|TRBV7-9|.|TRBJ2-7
CASSHSGTVYEQYF
TGTGCCAGCAGCCATTCCGGGACGGTATACGAGCAGTACTTC
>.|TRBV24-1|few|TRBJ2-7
CATSEQGTEQYF
TGTGCCACCAGTGAACAGGGAACCGAGCAGTACTTC
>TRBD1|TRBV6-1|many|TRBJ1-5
CASSEGQYSNQPQHF
TGTGCCAGCAGCGAGGGACAGTATAGCAATCAGCCCCAGCATTTT
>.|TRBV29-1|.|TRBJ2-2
CSAPLPSNTGELSF
TGCAGCGCTCCCCTTCCTTCGAACACCGGGGAGCTGTCTTTT
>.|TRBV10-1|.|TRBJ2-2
CASMRGGLTNTGELLF
TGCGCCAGCATGAGAGGGGGTCTTACGAACACCGGGGAGCTACTTTTT
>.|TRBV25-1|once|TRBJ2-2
CASSDRVGIGELFF
TGTGCCAGCAGTGACAGGGTTGGTATCGGGGAGCTGTTTTTT
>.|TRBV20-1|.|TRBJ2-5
CSATQETQYF
TGCAGTGCGACACAAGAGACCCAGTACTTC
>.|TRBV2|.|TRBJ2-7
CASSEIGIWYF
TGTGCCAGCAGTGAAATCGGTATCTGGTACTTC
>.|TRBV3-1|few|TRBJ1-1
CASSQASEAFF
TGTGCCAGCAGCCAAGCTTCGGAAGCTTTCTTT
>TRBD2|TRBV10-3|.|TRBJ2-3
CAISEWGLAGGEDTQYF
TGTGCCATCAGTGAGTGGGGTCTAGCGGGGGGAGAGGATACGCAGTATTTT
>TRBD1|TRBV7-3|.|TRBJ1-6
CASSTPPGQGNSPLHF
TGTGCCAGCAGTACTCCTCCCGGACAGGGTAATTCGCCCCTCCACTTT
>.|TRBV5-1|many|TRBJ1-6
CASSLAGMSDSPLHF
TGCGCCAGCAGCTTGGCGGGGATGTCTGATTCACCCCTCCACTTT
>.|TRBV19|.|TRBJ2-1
CASSPHSGNEQFF
TGTGCCAGTAGTCCCCATTCCGGGAATGAGCAGTTCTTC
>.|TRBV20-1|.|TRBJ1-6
CSVRPVGGDSPLHF
TGCAGTGTTAGGCCAGTGGGAGGGGATTCACCCCTCCACTTT
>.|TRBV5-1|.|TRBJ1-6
CASSRTVDNSPLHF
TGCGCCAGCAGTAGGACAGTGGATAATTCACCCCTCCACTTT
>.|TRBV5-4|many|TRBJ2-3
CASSLPGLRDTQYF
TGTGCCAGCAGCTTGCCGGGGCTGAGGGATACGCAGTATTTT